The 30 T cell receptor beta chains listed next were all sequenced from one sample in a study of identifying expanded T cells in peripheral blood. Produced via immunoSEQ multiplex PCR; TCRdb's table is partial and in-frame only. There are approximately 90,000 clones in the sample; 88% occur only once, and about 3.9% lies in the top ten. Input material: blood. The receptors stem from a person aged 18 to 70 in good health.

This sequence joins TRBV9 and TRBJ2-1; 9 bases map to TRBD2. CDR1 and CDR2 (germline): SGDLS, YYNGEE. This CDR3 has 18 amino acids. Trimming cost V 2 bases and J 1 base; bases outside gene matches: 10. The CDR3 loop reads CASSVPGGGLASYNEQFF. In nucleotides, the CDR3 is TGTGCCAGCAGCGTCCCGGGGGGGGGACTAGCTTCCTACAATGAGCAGTTCTTC.

The CDR3 sequence: CASSLGTGLGEKLFF. The CDR3 nucleotides are TGTGCCAGCAGCTTAGGGACAGGGCTGGGCGAAAAACTGTTTTTT. The chain has TRBV7-2 and TRBJ1-4; TRBD1 matches at 8 bases. Per the germline V gene, CDR1 is SGHTA and CDR2 is FQGNSA. The V and J ends lost 1 base and 8 bases, in that order; junction bases with no gene match: 6. This CDR3 has 15 amino acids.

The chain has TRBV2 and TRBJ2-7; the match to TRBD1 covers 8 bases. Germline V CDR1 and CDR2: SNHLY, FYNNEI. This CDR3 has 15 residues. The V and J ends lost 7 bases and 5 bases, in that order; junction bases with no gene match: 13. CDR3 DNA sequence: TGTGCCAGCAAGAGCAGAACAGGGGGTACCCACGAGCAGTACTTC. It specifies CASKSRTGGTHEQYF.

CDR3 nucleotides: TGTGCCAGCAGGCTGGGGGACCCGGGAGGCTACGAGCAGTACTTC. Amino acid sequence: CASRLGDPGGYEQYF. V usage is TRBV6-1 and J usage is TRBJ2-7; 7 bases align to TRBD2. The trim removed 6 bases at V and 3 bases at J, leaving 11 bases unmatched. The CDR3 totals 15 residues. Germline V lookup: CDR1 MNHNS, CDR2 SASEGT.

The chain carries TRBV2 and TRBJ1-6; the D gene is possibly TRBD1 (5 bases). The V and J ends lost 2 bases and 4 bases respectively, with 9 bases between them. In germline, CDR1 is SNHLY, CDR2 FYNNEI. The CDR3 has 15 residues. Here the CDR3 reads CASSERGEYNSPLHF. The CDR3 DNA follows: TGTGCCAGCAGTGAACGAGGGGAGTATAATTCACCCCTCCACTTT.

V and J are TRBV15 and TRBJ1-3, with 7 bases aligning to TRBD1. V dropped 2 bases and J dropped 3; count of bases not matched to a gene: 4. CDR1 is LNHNV, CDR2 YYDKDF, per germline (reference sequence). The CDR3 is 15 residues long. The CDR3 loop reads CATSRTGVFGNTIYF. The CDR3 nucleotides read TGTGCCACCAGCAGAACAGGGGTATTTGGAAACACCATATATTTT.

V is TRBV7-2 and J is TRBJ2-5, with D tentatively TRBD2 (6 bases). Per germline, CDR1 SGHTA and CDR2 FQGNSA. CDR3 length: 15 residues. Trimming shortened V by 2 bases and J by 9 bases, and 19 bases separated the two germline ends. The CDR3 is CASSLSWGRESAQYF. The CDR3 DNA is TGTGCCAGCAGCTTATCTTGGGGACGGGAGTCGGCCCAGTACTTC.

This clone was found once. The chain employs TRBV4-2 and TRBJ1-1; D uncertain. Trimming pared 0 bases from V and 1 base from J, leaving 27 bases between. This CDR3 has 21 residues. The germline CDR1 and CDR2 sequences are LGHNA and YNFKEQ. Here the CDR3 reads CASSQDSAYGDLQSRNTEAFF. CDR3 sequence (DNA): TGTGCCAGCAGCCAAGATTCCGCATATGGGGATCTCCAATCCAGGAACACTGAAGCTTTCTTT.

The chain uses TRBV9 and TRBJ1-6; D remains unclear. Germline CDR1 and CDR2: SGDLS and YYNGEE. The length of the CDR3 is 14 residues. Trimming pared 1 base from V and 7 bases from J, leaving 9 bases between. DNA for the CDR3: TGTGCCAGCAGCGTAAGGGCTACAAATTCACCCCTCCACTTT. It is translated as CASSVRATNSPLHF.

The chain employs TRBV4-3 and TRBJ2-7, with no clear D. This CDR3 comprises 12 residues. The V gene's germline CDR1 is LGHNA and CDR2 YSLEER. Trimming removed 4 bases at V and 2 bases at J, with 6 bases between. This CDR3 is CASSPYTYEQYF. CDR3 DNA: TGCGCCAGCAGCCCTTACACCTACGAGCAGTACTTC.

The chain carries TRBV5-1 and TRBJ2-7, with D possibly TRBD1 on 5 matching bases. Germline V gene sequence: CDR1 SGHRS, CDR2 YFSETQ. Trimming took off 5 bases at V and 2 bases at J, with 11 bases between the two ends. The CDR3 has 13 residues. Written as DNA, the CDR3 is TGCGCCAGCAGGCTGACAGATCCCTACGAGCAGTACTTC. Protein product: CASRLTDPYEQYF.

J is TRBJ2-7 and V is TRBV4-2; 11 nucleotides align to TRBD2. The CDR3 spans 15 residues. CDR1 and CDR2 (germline): LGHNA, YNFKEQ. The V and J ends lost 5 bases and 2 bases, in that order; junction bases with no gene match: 5. CDR3 nucleotides: TGTGCCAGCAGCTTCGGGACTAGCGGAGCCTACGAGCAGTACTTC. It codes for CASSFGTSGAYEQYF.

This chain joins TRBV10-3 and TRBJ2-3; 7 bases line up with TRBD1. Trimming cost V 6 bases and J 3 bases; bases outside gene matches: 9. CDR3 length: 15 residues. Germline CDR1 reads ENHRY; CDR2 reads SYGVKD. CDR3 DNA: TGTGCCATCAGAGAGACAGGGCGAACGACAGATACGCAGTATTTT. Amino acids: CAIRETGRTTDTQYF.

CDR3 loop: CASSLELAGVNEQFF. For the CDR3, the DNA is TGTGCCAGCAGCTTGGAACTAGCGGGAGTAAATGAGCAGTTCTTC. This chain connects TRBV5-4 to TRBJ2-1, with 11 bases identical to TRBD2. CDR3 length: 15 amino acids. Germline V lookup: CDR1 SGHNT, CDR2 YYREEE (reference sequence). V lost 0 bases, J lost 7 bases, and 3 bases stayed unmatched.

The chain joins TRBV7-3 to TRBJ2-3; possibly TRBD1 for D (5 bases). This CDR3 is built from 15 residues. CDR1 and CDR2 from the germline V gene are SGHTA and FQGTGA. V was cut by 2 bases and J by 0 bases, with 9 bases left in between. DNA for the CDR3: TGTGCCAGCAGCTTACTGGGGCTTAGCACAGATACGCAGTATTTT. Amino acid sequence: CASSLLGLSTDTQYF.

The chain links TRBV4-1 to TRBJ1-2; D is uncertain. CDR1 MGHRA and CDR2 YSYEKL come from the germline V gene. The length of the CDR3 is 14 residues. The V end was cut by 1 base, the J end by 8 bases, with 14 bases between. DNA for the CDR3: TGCGCCAGCAGCCAAGGGATGGGGTCCAGGGGCTACACCTTC. This gives the protein CASSQGMGSRGYTF.

The V call is TRBV28, the J call TRBJ1-2; the D is unclear. V shed 3 bases and J shed 5 bases, with 10 bases lying between them. Germline V gene data show CDR1 as MDHEN and CDR2 as SYDVKM. The CDR3 runs 13 residues. CDR3 region: CASSLLPGYGYTF. CDR3 bases: TGTGCCAGCAGTTTGCTCCCGGGGTATGGCTACACCTTC.

This clone was seen once. The chain uses TRBV5-1 and TRBJ2-1, with 14 bases matching TRBD2. There are 15 residues in the CDR3. J lost 7 bases, V lost 5 bases, and 5 bases had no gene match. Germline CDR1 SGHRS, CDR2 YFSETQ. The CDR3 coding sequence is TGCGCCAGCAGTACGACTAGCGGGAGGGCAAATGAGCAGTTCTTC. Protein product: CASSTTSGRANEQFF.

Concerning this clone itself: Other DNA sequences from this sample encode an identical CDR3 as well. V usage is TRBV6-4 and J usage is TRBJ2-1; unclear D gene. The V gene's germline CDR1 is MRHNA and CDR2 SNTAGT. The V and J ends lost 6 bases and 4 bases respectively, with 10 bases between them. This CDR3 region has 13 residues. DNA of the CDR3: TGTGCCAGCAGCGCCGGAGCATACAATGAGCAGTTCTTC. Protein sequence: CASSAGAYNEQFF.

The J gene is TRBJ2-1, the V gene TRBV19; no reliable D call. CDR3 length equals 12 residues. Trimming left V 5 bases short and J 4 bases short, with 6 bases between. CDR1 and CDR2 from the germline V gene are LNHDA and SQIVND (reference sequence). The CDR3 sequence: CASSWAYNEQFF. CDR3 in DNA: TGTGCCAGTAGTTGGGCTTACAATGAGCAGTTCTTC.

The chain uses TRBV5-4 and TRBJ2-1; 11 bases agree with TRBD2. The germline V gene encodes CDR1 SGHNT and CDR2 YYREEE (reference sequence). The V and J ends lost 2 bases and 7 bases, in that order; junction bases with no gene match: 8. This CDR3 is built from 16 residues. The CDR3 spells CASSFLAGGFGNEQFF. The CDR3 DNA sequence: TGTGCCAGCAGCTTCCTAGCGGGGGGCTTTGGGAATGAGCAGTTCTTC. The whole variable domain, filled in from reference TRBV5-4 and TRBJ2-1, reads ETGVTQSPTHLIKTRGQQVTLRCSSQSGHNTVSWYQQALGQGPQFIFQYYREEENGRGNFPPRFSGLQFPNYSSELNVNALELDDSALYLCASSFLAGGFGNEQFFGPGTRLTVL.

The rearrangement joins TRBV7-9 to TRBJ2-5; D ambiguous. Trimming shortened V by 1 base and J by 5 bases, and 11 bases separated the two germline ends. The CDR3 consists of 14 residues. Germline V gives CDR1 SEHNR, CDR2 FQNEAQ (reference sequence). The CDR3 reads CASSLGLVSETQYF. CDR3 bases: TGTGCCAGCAGCTTAGGCCTAGTGTCGGAGACCCAGTACTTC.

The count of this clone is one. V is TRBV2 and J is TRBJ2-7; no reliable D call. The CDR3 consists of 13 residues. Germline CDR1 is SNHLY and CDR2 is FYNNEI. Trimming cost V 1 base and J 3 bases, with 7 bases left between them. CDR3 nucleotide sequence: TGTGCCAGCAGTGAAGGACTCCTCTACGAGCAGTACTTC. This translates into CASSEGLLYEQYF.

The chain has TRBV5-6 and TRBJ2-7, with D unclear. There are 13 residues in the CDR3. Germline assignment: CDR1 SGHDT and CDR2 YYEEEE. V was shortened by 0 bases and J by 3 bases, with 7 bases between the two germline ends. In nucleotides, the CDR3 is TGTGCCAGCAGCTTGGGGCAGTTCTACGAGCAGTACTTC. This encodes CASSLGQFYEQYF.

The chain employs TRBV10-2 and TRBJ2-7; D possibly corresponds to TRBD1 (5 bases). V shed 7 bases and J shed 5 bases, with 9 bases lying between them. There are 11 residues in the CDR3. The germline gives CDR1 WSHSY, CDR2 SAAADI. CDR3 bases: TGCGCCAGCACGACAGTCAACGAGCAGTACTTC. Protein: CASTTVNEQYF.

The chain recombines TRBV4-2 with TRBJ2-6; TRBD2 might be the D (6 bases). V lost 0 bases and J lost 0, with 9 bases in between. The CDR3 loop spans 17 amino acids. CDR1 and CDR2 (germline): LGHNA, YNFKEQ. The CDR3 coding sequence is TGTGCCAGCAGCCAAGATCGGAGGGCCTCTGGGGCCAACGTCCTGACTTTC. Residues: CASSQDRRASGANVLTF.

The rearrangement joins TRBV5-1 to TRBJ1-1; the match to TRBD1 covers 10 bases. Germline CDR1 reads SGHRS; CDR2 reads YFSETQ. V was clipped by 4 bases and J by 7 bases; unmatched bases: 7. This CDR3 contains 14 residues. As DNA, the CDR3 is TGCGCCAGCAGCAGATGGACAGGGGGAGATGAAGCTTTCTTT. Amino acid sequence: CASSRWTGGDEAFF.

The chain recombines TRBV30 with TRBJ2-7; D remains unclear. Trimming took off 2 bases at V and 0 bases at J, with 2 bases between the two ends. The CDR3 runs to 11 residues. Germline lookup yields CDR1 GTSNPN and CDR2 SVGIG (reference sequence). DNA of the CDR3: TGTGCCTGGAGTAGCTCCTACGAGCAGTACTTC. As protein: CAWSSSYEQYF.

In this sample, this clone turned up once. The J gene is TRBJ1-3, the V gene TRBV5-1; D is ambiguous. Trimming stripped 2 bases from V and 4 bases from J, with 16 bases between. The V gene's germline CDR1 is SGHRS and CDR2 YFSETQ. This CDR3 has 16 amino acids. This CDR3 is CASSLEGQTSGNTIYF. The CDR3 coding sequence is TGCGCCAGCAGCTTAGAGGGCCAAACGTCCGGAAACACCATATATTTT.

The chain links TRBV6-6 to TRBJ2-3, with D hard to call. This CDR3 comprises 14 residues. The V gene lost 2 bases and the J gene lost 2 bases, with 8 bases spanning the gap. Germline values: CDR1 MNHNY, CDR2 SVGAGI (reference sequence). Written as DNA, the CDR3 is TGTGCCAGCAGTTACAGACCTCCCACAGATACGCAGTATTTT. This codes for CASSYRPPTDTQYF.